This TCR beta chain appears in the sequencing data of a study of OX40 agonist ivuxolimab in advanced cancers. Study-level background: Ivuxolimab was an agonistic, fully human IgG2 monoclonal antibody directed against OX40 (CD134), a costimulatory receptor. Intravenous ivuxolimab was administered to patients every 2 weeks at six dose levels: 0.01, 0.1, 0.3, 1.5, 3 and 10 mg/kg. Of the approximately 54 dose-escalation patients, hepatocellular carcinoma was present in 19, melanoma in approximately 15, renal cell carcinoma in 9 and head and neck cancer in 9. In the dose-escalation cohort, nearly 85% of patients were male, and the mean age was around 65 years with a range of 23 to 79. Prior anti-PD-1, anti-PD-L1 or anti-CTLA-4 therapy was permitted, and less than 45% of dose-escalation patients had received checkpoint inhibitors. Partial responses occurred in three dose-escalation patients: two with cutaneous melanoma and one with hepatocellular carcinoma. Peripheral TCRbeta sequencing aimed to test whether ivuxolimab altered TCR sequence diversity and caused clonal T-cell expansion. The paper reports the monotherapy dose-escalation portion (N of about 50 patients) of the phase I ivuxolimab trial.

What the research found in general, with its limitations: Antigen specificity was not determined for the clonally expanded peripheral T cells. After ivuxolimab, expanded clones were on average more numerous among CD8+ T cells than among CD4+ T cells. In partial responders in the 0.1-3.0 mg/kg groups, normalized peripheral clonal expansion was found to be among the lowest, especially among CD8+ T cells. At doses from 0.1 to 3.0 mg/kg, clonal expansion was seen in both CD4+ and CD8+ blood T cells between baseline and week 6. Low levels of normalized T-cell clonal expansion were also seen in some patients who did not respond.

The CDR3 contains 14 residues, cysteine and phenylalanine counted. Only the CDR3 DNA stays, 42 bases, in frame from base 1. The germline V gene sets CDR1 to SGDLS and CDR2 to YYNGEE. Cut back by 0 bases and 0 bases, the V and J ends lie 6 bases apart. For sequencing of the TCRbeta CDR3 region, genomic DNA was extracted from the sorted cells. TCRbeta CDR3 regions were sequenced using the immunoSEQ Assay. Held by TCRdb, this immuneACCESS table contains in-frame sequences only and omits some clones. Under half of the omission traces to an unresolved V gene where checked; the cause of the rest is unknown. This sample gives around 90,000 clones in total; around 87% of them show up just once. The top ten hold roughly 4% of the sample. The trial excluded patients who had a history of autoimmune disease or who were on systemic immunosuppression. Peripheral blood for TCR sequencing was drawn from every dose cohort at baseline, at cycle 4 day 1 and at cycle 7 day 1. The samples were drawn from a first-in-human, open-label, multicenter phase I dose-escalation trial of ivuxolimab. The trial enrolled adults with locally advanced or metastatic head and neck squamous cell, hepatocellular, melanoma or renal cell carcinoma. CD4+ and CD8+ T cells were sorted separately from peripheral blood before TCR sequencing.

As for this clone: Its antigen has not been determined. Base qualities are not provided; no much larger clone lies one nucleotide away. This sample includes further DNA sequences coding for the same CDR3.

The chain was built from TRBV9 and TRBJ2-5, with the D gene too uncertain to name. This specimen was CD4+ or CD8+ T cells sorted from blood, taken in a trial of the OX40 agonist ivuxolimab. The TCR was taken from an adult with an advanced solid tumor such as melanoma, head and neck, liver or kidney cancer. CDR3 sequence: CASSVGHHQETQYF. The DNA sequence is TGTGCCAGCAGCGTAGGGCATCACCAAGAGACCCAGTACTTC.